This T cell receptor (beta chain) appears in the sequencing data of a study of blood T cell repertoires in COVID-19. About the research overall: T cells, B-cell-depleted T cells, or PBMCs provided the cDNA or gDNA that served as material.

Assay used: immunoSEQ multiplex PCR; TCRdb lists only in-frame clones, some missing. The sample gives tens of thousands of clones, roughly 80% of which show up once; approximately 30% is in the top ten. V was clipped by 4 bases and J by 3 bases; unmatched bases: 18. This CDR3 is 20 amino acids long. Germline CDR1 is MNHNS and CDR2 is SASEGT. The sequence derives from a man aged 65 to 79 with acute or convalescent COVID-19. This sequence joins TRBV6-1 and TRBJ2-2, with TRBD2 matching over 9 bases. The material sequenced was peripheral blood. CDR3: CASSGVAGEGRKGYTGELFF. Here the CDR3 DNA reads TGTGCCAGCAGTGGGGTAGCGGGAGAAGGAAGGAAGGGGTACACCGGGGAGCTGTTTTTT.